The 9 T cell receptor beta chains given below trace back to one sample, sequenced in a study of graft-versus-host responses after intestinal transplantation (dated by TCRdb to 2020 to 2023). The method was the immunoSEQ multiplex PCR assay. The clones in this table, taken by TCRdb from immuneACCESS, are in-frame only. Not every clone is retained; where verified, under half of the shortfall comes from an unresolved V gene, and the cause of the rest is unknown. Present in this sample are 25,000 to 35,000 clones, more than 85% of which were seen just once. The ten biggest clones cover 0.7% to 0.85% of the sample. Sequenced material: PBMCs, taken approximately 69 days after intestinal transplant. Every receptor here comes from a human patient who received an intestinal transplant, so some T cells may come from the graft donor.

This chain links TRBV7-3 with TRBJ1-3; D is ambiguous. The CDR3 is 16 residues long. The V end was cut by 11 bases, the J end by 8 bases, with 28 bases between. The V gene's germline CDR1 is SGHTA and CDR2 FQGTGA. The CDR3 nucleotides are TGTGCCGGACCCAGACCTGACGCTGGCTTGGGGTACACCATATATTTT. This gives the protein CAGPRPDAGLGYTIYF.

The chain has TRBV27 and TRBJ1-1, with a weak D call TRBD1 (6 bases). The CDR3 consists of 13 residues. Trimming took 7 bases from V and 3 from J, leaving 12 bases between them. The V gene's germline CDR1 is MNHEY and CDR2 SMNVEV (reference sequence). CDR3 protein: CASKGKGDTEAFF. As DNA, the CDR3 is TGTGCCAGCAAGGGCAAGGGGGACACTGAAGCTTTCTTT.

The chain employs TRBV4-2 and TRBJ2-7, with 7 bases that match TRBD1. The CDR3 extends over 13 amino acids. V was clipped by 4 bases and J by 10 bases; unmatched bases: 10. The germline CDR1 and CDR2 sequences are LGHNA and YNFKEQ. The CDR3 loop reads CASSRKLTGKQYF. CDR3 bases: TGTGCCAGCAGCCGGAAACTGACAGGGAAACAGTACTTC.

V gene TRBV5-1 combines with J gene TRBJ1-2; 9 bases line up with TRBD1. The CDR3 spans 14 residues. Germline assignment: CDR1 SGHRS and CDR2 YFSETQ. The junction had 12 bases not matched to a gene; V was cut back by 7 bases and J by 8 bases. The CDR3 sequence is CASGPGQGVGGYTF. The CDR3 DNA reads TGCGCCAGCGGTCCGGGACAGGGCGTTGGGGGCTACACCTTC.

DNA of the CDR3: TGTGCCAGCAGCGAAGCCATACTCCCGGACAGGAACACTGAAGCTTTCTTT. This gives the protein CASSEAILPDRNTEAFF. The chain carries TRBV7-8 and TRBJ1-1; possible D gene TRBD1, 6 bases. Trimming took 5 bases from V and 1 from J, leaving 20 bases between them. There are 17 residues in the CDR3. Germline V lookup: CDR1 SGHVS, CDR2 FQNEAQ. The full variable domain, in which reference TRBV7-8 and TRBJ1-1 provide the parts outside the CDR3, is GAGVSQSPRYKVAKRGQDVALRCDPISGHVSLFWYQQALGQGPEFLTYFQNEAQLDKSGLPSDRFFAERPEGSVSTLKIQRTQQEDSAVYLCASSEAILPDRNTEAFFGQGTRLTVV.

Turning to this clone: This CDR3 is also generated by other DNA sequences in the sample. V is TRBV5-4 and J is TRBJ2-7; no clear D. Germline V gene lookup returns CDR1 SGHNT and CDR2 YYREEE (reference sequence). V was cut by 4 bases and J by 6 bases, with 11 bases left in between. CDR3 length: 12 amino acids. CDR3 protein: CASSITGGEQYF. The DNA of the CDR3 is TGTGCCAGCAGCATTACGGGTGGCGAGCAGTACTTC.

V and J are TRBV10-1 and TRBJ1-5; D is possibly TRBD1 (6 bases). This CDR3 is 15 amino acids long. The V end was cut by 3 bases, the J end by 3 bases, with 12 bases between. CDR1 WNHNN and CDR2 SYGVQD come from the germline V gene (reference sequence). CDR3 in amino acids: CASSDRGFDNQPQHF. CDR3 in DNA: TGCGCCAGCAGTGACAGGGGTTTCGACAATCAGCCCCAGCATTTT.

This chain links TRBV10-2 with TRBJ1-1; unclear D gene. V was shortened by 7 bases and J by 0 bases, with 9 bases between the two germline ends. This CDR3 region has 13 residues. From germline, CDR1 is WSHSY and CDR2 SAAADI. This CDR3 is CASIDGMNTEAFF. The CDR3 DNA follows: TGCGCCAGCATTGATGGGATGAACACTGAAGCTTTCTTT.

The V and J genes are TRBV28 and TRBJ2-1, with D unclear. Germline CDR1 and CDR2: MDHEN and SYDVKM. Trimming pared 5 bases from V and 6 bases from J, leaving 14 bases between. The CDR3 runs 14 residues. In DNA form, the CDR3 reads TGTGCCAGCAGTACAGATCAATATGGCAATGAGCAGTTCTTC. Translated, it gives CASSTDQYGNEQFF.